Presented here are 27 T cell receptor beta chains from one specimen sequenced in a study of blood T cell repertoires in COVID-19. Profiled with immunoSEQ multiplex PCR; TCRdb holds only in-frame clones, not every one. The sample has about 160,000 clones; under 85% are singletons. Material: peripheral blood. The receptors stem from a man between 65 and 79 years old who had recovered from COVID-19.

A single count supports this clone. V is TRBV28 and J is TRBJ1-1, with no clear D. The V end lost 10 bases, the J end lost 0 bases, and 12 bases lay between the germline ends. Germline values: CDR1 MDHEN, CDR2 SYDVKM. This CDR3 has 13 amino acids. The CDR3 here is CATHPGLNTEAFF. The CDR3 nucleotides are TGTGCCACCCATCCGGGGTTGAACACTGAAGCTTTCTTT.

The CDR3 nucleotides are TGTGCCAGTAGTGCGTACAGGGGGCGGGGGACCGGGGAGCTGTTTTTT. Its protein product is CASSAYRGRGTGELFF. The rearrangement links TRBV19 to TRBJ2-2; 9 bases are a match to TRBD1. V dropped 5 bases and J dropped 5; count of bases not matched to a gene: 9. CDR1 is LNHDA, CDR2 SQIVND, per germline (reference sequence). The CDR3 runs to 16 residues.

The rearrangement joins TRBV4-1 to TRBJ2-5; D remains ambiguous. The V gene's germline CDR1 is MGHRA and CDR2 YSYEKL. Trimming removed 6 bases at V and 2 bases at J, with 10 bases between. This CDR3 is built from 13 residues. The CDR3 coding sequence is TGCGCCAGCAGTCTCTCCCAGCAAGAGACCCAGTACTTC. Amino acids: CASSLSQQETQYF.

This clone was seen more than once but under ten times. The rearrangement uses TRBV30 and TRBJ2-6; 10 nucleotides match TRBD1. This CDR3 spans 17 amino acids. Unmatched junction bases numbered 4, after V lost 2 bases and J lost 0 bases. Germline CDR1 reads GTSNPN; CDR2 reads SVGIG (reference sequence). DNA for the CDR3: TGTGCCTGGAGTCCGGGACAGGGGCTCTCTGGGGCCAACGTCCTGACTTTC. Amino acid sequence: CAWSPGQGLSGANVLTF. The full variable domain, with the rest looked up from reference TRBV30 and TRBJ2-6, is SQTIHQWPATLVQPVGSPLSLECTVEGTSNPNLYWYRQAAGRGLQLLFYSVGIGQISSEVPQNLSASRPQDRQFILSSKKLLLSDSGFYLCAWSPGQGLSGANVLTFGAGSRLTVL.

V and J are TRBV5-4 and TRBJ2-5, with TRBD1 as a possible D gene (6 bases). Per germline, CDR1 SGHNT and CDR2 YYREEE (reference sequence). V dropped 3 bases and J dropped 0 bases, with 9 bases sitting between them. The CDR3 runs 14 residues. CDR3 protein: CASSYQGNQETQYF. CDR3 DNA sequence: TGTGCCAGCAGCTACCAGGGGAACCAAGAGACCCAGTACTTC.

This chain connects TRBV7-8 to TRBJ2-2; D gene unclear. Trimming took 5 bases from V and 5 from J, leaving 9 bases between them. Germline lookup yields CDR1 SGHVS and CDR2 FQNEAQ. The CDR3 spans 13 residues. CDR3 DNA: TGTGCCAGCAGCCTCGCCCGGACCGGGGAGCTGTTTTTT. Encoded protein: CASSLARTGELFF.

The chain recombines TRBV5-4 with TRBJ1-2; possibly TRBD1 for D (5 bases). Trimming pared 2 bases from V and 4 bases from J, leaving 15 bases between. The CDR3 extends over 15 amino acids. The germline V gene encodes CDR1 SGHNT and CDR2 YYREEE (reference sequence). The CDR3 bases are TGTGCCAGCAGCTTACAAGGGGCGCAGGGCTATGGCTACACCTTC. This sequence encodes CASSLQGAQGYGYTF.

The chain employs TRBV11-1 and TRBJ2-2, with D possibly matching TRBD1 (5 bases). Germline-derived CDR1 and CDR2 are SGHAT and FQDESV (reference sequence). The CDR3 contains 15 residues. Between the trimmed V and J ends, which lost 0 bases and 4 bases, there was a span of 9 bases. In DNA, the CDR3 is TGTGCCAGCAGCTTAGCGGGGCAATCCACCGGGGAGCTGTTTTTT. It encodes CASSLAGQSTGELFF.

The chain uses TRBV18 and TRBJ2-3, with D unresolved. V was trimmed by 0 bases and J by 5 bases, leaving 9 bases between them. The CDR3 covers 14 residues. Germline loops: CDR1 KGHSH, CDR2 LQKENI. The CDR3 loop is CASSPPYSRDTQYF. CDR3 nucleotides: TGTGCCAGCTCACCACCCTACTCGAGAGATACGCAGTATTTT.

Here the CDR3 reads CASSGLLLYNEQFF. The CDR3 DNA sequence: TGTGCCAGCAGCGGGCTTCTTTTGTACAATGAGCAGTTCTTC. The chain recombines TRBV7-9 with TRBJ2-1; no firm D call. This CDR3 spans 14 amino acids. Per the germline V gene, CDR1 is SEHNR and CDR2 is FQNEAQ (reference sequence). V gave up 5 bases and J gave up 4 bases, with 12 bases separating them.

The rearrangement uses TRBV19 and TRBJ2-1; 11 nucleotides agree with TRBD2. Trimming cost V 5 bases and J 3 bases; bases outside gene matches: 3. This CDR3 contains 15 residues. Per the germline V gene, CDR1 is LNHDA and CDR2 is SQIVND (reference sequence). Here the CDR3 reads CASSGGLADYNEQFF. The CDR3 coding sequence is TGTGCCAGTAGTGGGGGACTAGCGGACTACAATGAGCAGTTCTTC.

This chain links TRBV10-1 with TRBJ2-1; 8 nucleotides align to TRBD2. CDR3 size: 15 residues. J was trimmed by 7 bases and V by 5 bases; bases with no gene match: 10. CDR1 and CDR2 from the germline V gene are WNHNN and SYGVQD (reference sequence). The CDR3 protein is CASSKAGTSGNEQFF. The CDR3 DNA reads as TGCGCCAGCAGTAAGGCCGGGACTAGTGGGAATGAGCAGTTCTTC.

This clone was seen once. The chain joins TRBV28 to TRBJ2-7; D might be TRBD2 (5 bases). This CDR3 is 14 amino acids long. V shed 3 bases and J shed 0 bases, with 9 bases lying between them. Germline values: CDR1 MDHEN, CDR2 SYDVKM. The CDR3 reads CASSLEVVSYEQYF. The CDR3 region has the DNA TGTGCCAGCAGTTTGGAGGTTGTCTCCTACGAGCAGTACTTC.

This clone was observed once. The V call is TRBV5-5, the J call TRBJ1-1; 12 bases fit TRBD1. Per the germline V gene, CDR1 is SGHKS and CDR2 is YYEKEE (reference sequence). The CDR3 has 17 amino acids. After removal of 4 bases from V and 1 base from J, the junction contained 8 bases not matched to a gene. CDR3 sequence (DNA): TGTGCCAGCAGCCCCGGGACAGGGGGCTGGAGGAACACTGAAGCTTTCTTT. It codes for CASSPGTGGWRNTEAFF.

The chain employs TRBV3-1 (or the pseudogene TRBV3-2) and TRBJ1-5; D not certain. Trimming removed 0 bases at V and 6 bases at J, with 6 bases between. The CDR3 spans 13 residues. CDR1 and CDR2 from the germline V gene are LGHDT and YNNKEL (reference sequence). CDR3 protein: CASSQDRGQPQHF. CDR3 in DNA: TGTGCCAGCAGCCAAGATCGGGGTCAGCCCCAGCATTTT.

The chain has TRBV15 and TRBJ2-1; 7 bases map to TRBD2. CDR3 length: 13 amino acids. V lost 1 base to trimming and J lost 7 bases; unmatched junction nucleotides: 1. Germline V gene sequence: CDR1 LNHNV, CDR2 YYDKDF (reference sequence). The CDR3 nucleotides are TGTGCCACCAGCAGAGGGGGGGGGAATGAGCAGTTCTTC. Protein: CATSRGGGNEQFF.

The chain uses TRBV28 and TRBJ1-5; tentative D call: TRBD1 (5 bases). Between the trimmed V and J ends, which lost 5 bases and 0 bases, there was a span of 8 bases. CDR3 size: 14 residues. CDR1 is MDHEN and CDR2 is SYDVKM in the germline V gene. This chain's CDR3 is CASSVTDSNQPQHF. The CDR3 bases are TGTGCCAGCAGTGTGACAGATAGCAATCAGCCCCAGCATTTT.

The chain carries TRBV5-6 and TRBJ2-7; 10 nucleotides align to TRBD2. In germline, CDR1 is SGHDT, CDR2 YYEEEE. The V gene end was trimmed by 7 bases and the J gene end by 5 bases; junction bases not matched to a gene: 9. The length of the CDR3 is 14 residues. The CDR3 region is CASLLAGAKNEQYF. The CDR3, as DNA: TGTGCCAGCCTTCTAGCGGGAGCTAAGAACGAGCAGTACTTC.

V is TRBV3-1 (or the pseudogene TRBV3-2) and J is TRBJ2-1; TRBD1 agrees at 7 bases. The V gene end was trimmed by 4 bases and the J gene end by 4 bases; junction bases not matched to a gene: 1. This CDR3 spans 13 amino acids. The V gene's germline CDR1 is LGHDT and CDR2 YNNKEL (reference sequence). CDR3 region: CASSRDSYNEQFF. The CDR3 DNA follows: TGTGCCAGCAGCCGGGACAGTTACAATGAGCAGTTCTTC.

The CDR3 coding sequence is TGTGCCAGTAGTACGGGGACAGGGCCCACCTACGAGCAGTACTTC. This translates into CASSTGTGPTYEQYF. The chain recombines TRBV19 with TRBJ2-7, with 9 bases that match TRBD1. The CDR3 is 15 amino acids. CDR1 is LNHDA, CDR2 SQIVND, per germline (reference sequence). Trimming at V came to 4 bases and at J to 2 bases, leaving 6 bases not matched to a gene.

The chain combines TRBV18 with TRBJ2-5, with 7 nucleotides matching TRBD1. The CDR3 extends over 14 amino acids. Losses at the gene ends were 3 bases for V and 2 bases for J; bases not matched to a gene: 3. Germline V gene data show CDR1 as KGHSH and CDR2 as LQKENI. DNA of the CDR3: TGTGCCAGCTCACCTGGGACAGAGCAAGAGACCCAGTACTTC. It encodes CASSPGTEQETQYF.

This chain uses TRBV6-5 with TRBJ2-7; 7 bases line up with TRBD1. The CDR3 sequence is 14 residues long. The V gene end was trimmed by 2 bases and the J gene end by 5 bases; junction bases not matched to a gene: 6. Germline V gene sequence: CDR1 MNHEY, CDR2 SVGAGI. Here the CDR3 reads CASSYAQGKNEQYF. The DNA for the CDR3 is TGTGCCAGCAGTTACGCACAGGGGAAGAACGAGCAGTACTTC.

The rearrangement uses TRBV5-4 and TRBJ1-4; 9 bases are shared with TRBD1. CDR3 length: 14 residues. The ends lost 4 bases at V and 6 bases at J; junction bases unmatched: 4. Germline V gene data show CDR1 as SGHNT and CDR2 as YYREEE (reference sequence). CDR3 sequence (DNA): TGTGCCAGCAGCGCCCGGGACAGGGATGAAAAACTGTTTTTT. Translated, it gives CASSARDRDEKLFF. Full variable domain (missing parts from reference TRBV5-4 and TRBJ1-4): ETGVTQSPTHLIKTRGQQVTLRCSSQSGHNTVSWYQQALGQGPQFIFQYYREEENGRGNFPPRFSGLQFPNYSSELNVNALELDDSALYLCASSARDRDEKLFFGSGTQLSVL.

This clone occurred once. Other nucleotide sequences in the sample specify the same CDR3. CDR3 in amino acids: CASSPGQYNEQFF. The CDR3 DNA is TGTGCCAGCAGTCCGGGACAGTACAATGAGCAGTTCTTC. The V call is TRBV6-5, the J call TRBJ2-1, with 7 bases fitting TRBD1. Germline V CDR1 and CDR2: MNHEY, SVGAGI. The V segment lost 5 bases and the J segment 4 bases; nucleotides outside the gene matches: 2. There are 13 residues in the CDR3.

V usage is TRBV15 and J usage is TRBJ2-7; 9 positions agree with TRBD1. The J segment lost 5 bases and the V segment lost 0 bases, leaving 8 bases of the junction unmatched. Germline V gene data show CDR1 as LNHNV and CDR2 as YYDKDF (reference sequence). This CDR3 is 16 amino acids long. CDR3 loop: CATSRDAGTGSHEQYF. CDR3 coding DNA: TGTGCCACCAGCAGAGACGCCGGGACAGGGTCCCACGAGCAGTACTTC.

The CDR3 spells CASSPPTGRAYEQYF. Written as DNA, the CDR3 is TGTGCCAGCTCACCACCGACAGGGAGAGCCTACGAGCAGTACTTC. The chain is built from TRBV18 and TRBJ2-7; 7 nucleotides align to TRBD1. V trimming: 0 bases; J trimming: 2 bases; junction bases outside the gene matches: 4. This CDR3 region has 15 residues. CDR1 and CDR2 (germline): KGHSH, LQKENI.

The chain links TRBV3-1 (or the pseudogene TRBV3-2) to TRBJ2-7, with 7 bases matching TRBD1. V dropped 1 base and J dropped 3; count of bases not matched to a gene: 9. The length of the CDR3 is 16 residues. Germline V gene sequence: CDR1 LGHDT, CDR2 YNNKEL (reference sequence). This CDR3 reads CASSQGSPGQSYEQYF. CDR3 in DNA: TGTGCCAGCAGCCAAGGAAGCCCGGGACAGAGCTACGAGCAGTACTTC.